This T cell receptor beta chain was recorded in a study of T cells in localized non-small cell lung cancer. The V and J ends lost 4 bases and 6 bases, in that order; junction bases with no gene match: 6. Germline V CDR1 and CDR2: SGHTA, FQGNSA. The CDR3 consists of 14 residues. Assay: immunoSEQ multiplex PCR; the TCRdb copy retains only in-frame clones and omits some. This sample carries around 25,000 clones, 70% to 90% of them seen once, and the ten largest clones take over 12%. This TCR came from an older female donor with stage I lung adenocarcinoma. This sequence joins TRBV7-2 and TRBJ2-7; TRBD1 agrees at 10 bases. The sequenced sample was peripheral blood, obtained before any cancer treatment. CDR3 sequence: CASSSGTGVGEQYF. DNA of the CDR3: TGTGCCAGCAGCTCCGGGACAGGGGTGGGCGAGCAGTACTTC.